This T cell receptor (beta chain) comes out of a study of blood T cells in healthy people across ages. Overall study context: About one barcoded beta molecule per two T cells came from capture by template switching.

A second PCR of 7 to 11 cycles used a sample-barcoded 5' primer and a J-beta primer mix. Each cDNA molecule received a tag from a template-switch adaptor that had 12 random nucleotides. TCRdb re-called the 5' RACE reads with MiXCR, one entry per CDR3 protein. The sample lists over 1.5 million distinct CDR3 sequences; roughly 50% were seen once. In this sample, this clonotype turned up a few times. The antigen is undetermined. The V end lost 1 base, the J end lost 9 bases, and 13 bases lay between the germline ends. In germline, CDR1 is LGHNA, CDR2 YSLEER. This CDR3 has 15 residues. Study outcomes and limitations: Diversity was higher, and naive CD4+ cells more numerous, in long-lived donors than in aged donors.

Isolated PBMCs totaled at least 7 million in each sample. This TCR came from a middle-aged woman in good health. Sequenced material: blood. The chain carries TRBV4-3 and TRBJ1-6, with a tentative D call TRBD1 (5 bases). The CDR3 is CASSQGGDRGSPLHF. CDR3 nucleotides: TGCGCCAGCAGCCAAGGGGGGGATCGTGGTTCACCCCTCCACTTT.